The 6 T cell receptor beta chains reported below all come from one sample, sequenced in a study of blood T cell repertoires in COVID-19. Generated by immunoSEQ multiplex PCR, the TCRdb table keeps only in-frame clones and is missing some. The top ten hold around a tenth of the sample, which has about 35,000 clones, about 87% seen once. Sequenced sample: peripheral blood. Source of these receptors: a human donor in a cohort sampled during active COVID-19.

The chain joins TRBV19 to TRBJ1-2; the match to TRBD1 covers 9 bases. The CDR3 covers 16 residues. The J segment lost 4 bases and the V segment lost 3 bases, leaving 9 bases of the junction unmatched. CDR1 is LNHDA, CDR2 SQIVND, per germline (reference sequence). In DNA form, the CDR3 reads TGTGCCAGTAGTATCCTCACAGGGGGCAGTGTCTATGGCTACACCTTC. It specifies CASSILTGGSVYGYTF.

V usage is TRBV6-5 and J usage is TRBJ1-6; D is ambiguous. The CDR3 loop spans 13 amino acids. Germline loops: CDR1 MNHEY, CDR2 SVGAGI. The V gene lost 6 bases and the J gene lost 14 bases, with 17 bases spanning the gap. This chain's CDR3 is CASRVLLAGALHF. As DNA, the CDR3 is TGTGCCAGCAGGGTGCTCCTGGCGGGAGCCCTCCACTTT.

This rearrangement joins TRBV6-6 to TRBJ1-2; D possibly corresponds to TRBD1 (6 bases). The CDR3 length is 15 residues. V was shortened by 6 bases and J by 0 bases, with 14 bases between the two germline ends. The germline gives CDR1 MNHNY, CDR2 SVGAGI (reference sequence). The CDR3 DNA reads as TGTGCCAGCAGCACATCAGGGGCGGCTAACTATGGCTACACCTTC. Translating gives CASSTSGAANYGYTF.

This clone was picked up one time. The chain couples TRBV7-2 to TRBJ2-1; D is perhaps TRBD2 (6 bases). Trimming removed 5 bases at V and 0 bases at J, with 11 bases between. This CDR3 region has 15 residues. CDR1 and CDR2 from the germline V gene are SGHTA and FQGNSA. CDR3: CASSPAGSSYNEQFF. The DNA of the CDR3 is TGTGCCAGCAGCCCTGCCGGGAGCTCCTACAATGAGCAGTTCTTC.

The chain couples TRBV18 to TRBJ1-1; no clear D. The CDR3 spans 13 residues. Germline-derived CDR1 and CDR2 are KGHSH and LQKENI. The V end lost 2 bases, the J end lost 1 base, and 5 bases lay between the germline ends. DNA for the CDR3: TGTGCCAGCTCACCAGGGAGGAACACTGAAGCTTTCTTT. Translating gives CASSPGRNTEAFF.

V usage is TRBV7-2 and J usage is TRBJ2-7; 10 bases are shared with TRBD1. J lost 4 bases, V lost 3 bases, and 6 bases had no gene match. The CDR3 is 15 amino acids. From germline, CDR1 is SGHTA and CDR2 FQGNSA. The CDR3 DNA reads as TGTGCCAGCAGCTTGATGGGACAGGGGTGGTACGAGCAGTACTTC. Translation gives CASSLMGQGWYEQYF.